This is a list of T cell receptor beta chains from one sample in a study of T cell changes during pregnancy in multiple sclerosis. TCRdb's table, derived via immunoSEQ multiplex PCR, lists solely in-frame clones and lacks some. This sample has around 70,000 clones, with roughly 93% found just once. Specimen: peripheral blood, collected in the third trimester of pregnancy. The receptor source for this set is a female donor with multiple sclerosis, enrolled in a pregnancy study. The CDR3 runs from the conserved cysteine through the conserved F or W. A D gene is named only where the DNA matches it firmly. Size values are once, few and many counts, or a class for expanded clones, and some rows have none.

j_call,d_call,clone_size,v_call,cdr3_nt,cdr3_aa
TRBJ2-1,TRBD2,NA,TRBV7-9,TGTGCCAGCAGCTCTAGCGGGGGGGGTACCAATGAGCAGTTCTTC,CASSSSGGGTNEQFF
TRBJ2-3,NA,NA,TRBV10-3,TGTGCCATCGGCGGGGACGCGAGGTCAGATACGCAGTATTTT,CAIGGDARSDTQYF
TRBJ2-3,NA,once,TRBV9,TGTGCCAGCAGCGAGAGCGGGCGCACAGATACGCAGTATTTT,CASSESGRTDTQYF
TRBJ2-7,NA,few,TRBV28,TGTGCCAGCATTGAACAGAACTCCTACGAGCAGTACTTC,CASIEQNSYEQYF
TRBJ1-2,TRBD1,NA,TRBV2,TGTGCCAGCAGTACAGGGGCCGGGTATGGCTACACCTTC,CASSTGAGYGYTF
TRBJ1-3,NA,once,TRBV6-1,TGTGCCAGCAGTCTAACAGTTGGAAACACCATATATTTT,CASSLTVGNTIYF
TRBJ1-2,NA,once,TRBV9,TGTGCCAGCAGCGTAGGGGGAGGAACCTTAAGTGGCTACACCTTC,CASSVGGGTLSGYTF
TRBJ2-3,TRBD1,NA,TRBV4-1,TGCGCCAGCAGCCGGACAGGCCTCCGGACAGATACGCAGTATTTT,CASSRTGLRTDTQYF
TRBJ1-2,NA,NA,TRBV2,TGTGCCAGCAGTGTCGAGGGCTCGGGGGGCTACACCTTC,CASSVEGSGGYTF
TRBJ1-2,NA,NA,TRBV30,TGTGCCTCCATTAGGGGGGGGATCTATGGCTACACCTTC,CASIRGGIYGYTF
TRBJ2-3,TRBD2,NA,TRBV4-1,TGCGCCAGCAGCCAAGATCCCGGGGGGAGGAAAGATACGCAGTATTTT,CASSQDPGGRKDTQYF
TRBJ1-1,NA,NA,TRBV27,TGTGCCAGCAGTTTACTGGGGGGGGAGGGGACTGAAGCTTTCTTT,CASSLLGGEGTEAFF
TRBJ2-2,NA,NA,TRBV5-6,TGTGCCAGCAGCTCTAACACCGGGGAGCTGTTTTTT,CASSSNTGELFF
TRBJ2-6,TRBD1,NA,TRBV5-1,TGCGCCAGCAGCTTGACCACAGGGGCTGGGGCCAACGTCCTGACTTTC,CASSLTTGAGANVLTF
TRBJ2-7,TRBD1,once,TRBV12-5,TGTGCTAGTGGTTTGGTCCCCGATGGACAGGGGGTGGTATACGAGCAGTACTTC,CASGLVPDGQGVVYEQYF
TRBJ2-7,TRBD1,NA,TRBV19,TGTGCCACGGGACAGGGCTACGAGCAGTACTTC,CATGQGYEQYF
TRBJ2-3,NA,NA,TRBV2,TGTGCCAGCAGCGTCGACCGGGGTTCGGTAGATACGCAGTATTTT,CASSVDRGSVDTQYF
TRBJ2-5,NA,NA,TRBV7-3,TGTGCCAGCAGCAGGAGGTCCACACGGAGAGCCCAAGAGACCCAGTACTTC,CASSRRSTRRAQETQYF
TRBJ2-7,NA,NA,TRBV28,TGTGCCAGCAGTTTCGGAGGGGCAACCTACGAGCAGTACTTC,CASSFGGATYEQYF
TRBJ1-2,TRBD1,once,TRBV28,TGTGCCAGCAGCCTAATAGGGACAGCCAAAGGGGCTAACTATGGCTACACCTTC,CASSLIGTAKGANYGYTF
TRBJ1-4,TRBD1,once,TRBV5-6,TGTGCCAGCAGCTCGGAAAGGGACAGGGCGATTCGGAGTGAAAAACTGTTTTTT,CASSSERDRAIRSEKLFF
TRBJ1-1,TRBD1,NA,TRBV7-3,TGTGCCAGCAGGAGGGACAGGGCGAACACTGAAGCTTTCTTT,CASRRDRANTEAFF
TRBJ1-2,TRBD1,NA,TRBV27,TGTGCCAGCAGTCCCGGGACAGTGGGTGGCTACACCTTC,CASSPGTVGGYTF
TRBJ1-5,TRBD1,NA,TRBV2,TGTGCCAGCAAGGGGGCGCTTAGCAATCAGCCCCAGCATTTT,CASKGALSNQPQHF
TRBJ2-7,NA,NA,TRBV11-2,TGTGCCAGCAGCTTAGGCGGCCACGAGCAGTACTTC,CASSLGGHEQYF
TRBJ2-3,NA,NA,TRBV15,TGTGCCACCGCGGGTGCGGGGGCGGGTTTAGGGGATACGCAGTATTTT,CATAGAGAGLGDTQYF
TRBJ1-1,NA,NA,TRBV6-5,TGTGCCAGCAGTTACGACTGGAACACTGAAGCTTTCTTT,CASSYDWNTEAFF
TRBJ1-2,TRBD1,NA,TRBV5-4,TGTGCCAGCAGCGCTACAGGGGACGCAAACTATGGCTACACCTTC,CASSATGDANYGYTF
TRBJ1-2,NA,NA,TRBV6-1,TGTGCCAGCAGTGAAGCAGGCACCGGGGGCTATGGCTACACCTTC,CASSEAGTGGYGYTF
TRBJ1-2,NA,NA,TRBV27,TGTGCCAGCAGTGCTCTATTGGGGGGCTATGGCTACACCTTC,CASSALLGGYGYTF
TRBJ2-5,TRBD1,NA,TRBV5-1,TGCGCCAGCAGCGCAGGGGGCGGGGAGACCCAGTACTTC,CASSAGGGETQYF
TRBJ2-3,NA,NA,TRBV5-1,TGCGCCAGCAGCCGGGGAGCGGAGACAGATACGCAGTATTTT,CASSRGAETDTQYF
TRBJ1-1,TRBD1,NA,TRBV30,TGTGCCTGGAGCCTGACAGGGATCATGAACACTGAAGCTTTCTTT,CAWSLTGIMNTEAFF
TRBJ1-6,NA,few,TRBV5-1,TGCGCCAGCAGCTGGAACCTAGGTACACCCCTCCACTTT,CASSWNLGTPLHF
TRBJ2-1,NA,NA,TRBV11-3,TGTGCCAGCAGCTCACTTAGTTGGGGCGAAAGGAATGAGCAGTTCTTC,CASSSLSWGERNEQFF
TRBJ2-6,TRBD1,NA,TRBV6-1,TGTGCCAGCAGTGAAACAGGGGTCTCTGGGGCCAACGTCCTGACTTTC,CASSETGVSGANVLTF
TRBJ2-1,TRBD1,NA,TRBV30,TGTGCCTGGGGTAGCGACAGGGGGCAGCAGTTCTTC,CAWGSDRGQQFF
TRBJ2-1,TRBD2,NA,TRBV15,TGTGCCACCAGCAGAACCACCCCGGGGCTAGCGGGGAAGTTCTTC,CATSRTTPGLAGKFF
TRBJ1-5,NA,once,TRBV30,TGTGCCTGGAGCCAGGGAGGGCGGCTGCCCCAGCATTTT,CAWSQGGRLPQHF
TRBJ2-7,NA,NA,TRBV29-1,TGCAGCGTTGTAGTTGCGGGGAGTCAGTACGAGCAGTACTTC,CSVVVAGSQYEQYF
TRBJ1-1,NA,few,TRBV2,TGTGCCAGCAGAGACATACGAAGACAGAATGAAGCTTTCTTT,CASRDIRRQNEAFF
TRBJ2-7,NA,NA,TRBV5-6,TGTGCCAGCAGCTTTGGGACTGCCTACTCCTACGAGCAGTACTTC,CASSFGTAYSYEQYF
TRBJ2-7,TRBD1,NA,TRBV2,TGTGCCAGCTCCCGGGACAGGGGCTACGAGCAGTACTTC,CASSRDRGYEQYF
TRBJ1-2,NA,NA,TRBV5-1,TGCGCCAGCAGCTTGGCGAGGGAAAGGAACTATGGCTACACCTTC,CASSLARERNYGYTF
TRBJ2-7,NA,few,TRBV7-9,TGTGCCAGCAGTTCTATCTACGAGCAGTACTTC,CASSSIYEQYF
TRBJ2-2,NA,few,TRBV5-4,TGTGCCAGCAGCTTGGGGTGGGGGCGCAACACCGGGGAGCTGTTTTTT,CASSLGWGRNTGELFF